The 14 T cell receptor beta chains reported below all come from one sample, sequenced in a study of cytotoxic CD8 clonotypes in ibrutinib-treated CLL. The protocol was immunoSEQ multiplex PCR, while the TCRdb copy is restricted to in-frame clones and leaves out a portion. The data show about 130,000 clones, with around four fifths seen just once and about 3.5% held by the top ten. Material: PBMCs, obtained after 24 months of ibrutinib treatment. These receptor sequences come from a human donor with chronic lymphocytic leukemia.

This chain joins TRBV27 and TRBJ1-1; 7 bases are shared with TRBD1. Trimming removed 7 bases from V and 4 bases from J; junction bases left unmatched: 6. Germline-derived CDR1 and CDR2 are MNHEY and SMNVEV (reference sequence). The CDR3 is 13 amino acids. CDR3 in amino acids: CASKRDSFTEAFF. Here the CDR3 DNA reads TGTGCCAGCAAGAGGGACAGTTTCACTGAAGCTTTCTTT.

The rearrangement joins TRBV5-1 to TRBJ1-1; perhaps TRBD1 as D (6 bases). The CDR3 extends over 13 amino acids. The germline V gene encodes CDR1 SGHRS and CDR2 YFSETQ. V was trimmed by 4 bases and J by 1 base, leaving 8 bases between them. This CDR3 is CASSLGANTEAFF. For the CDR3, the DNA is TGCGCCAGCAGCCTGGGGGCGAACACTGAAGCTTTCTTT.

This chain uses TRBV28 with TRBJ1-5; TRBD1 agrees at 7 bases. This CDR3 contains 16 residues. The V and J ends lost 7 bases and 6 bases, in that order; junction bases with no gene match: 15. Germline V gene sequence: CDR1 MDHEN, CDR2 SYDVKM. The chain's CDR3 is CASTAGGARRSQPQHF. CDR3 sequence (DNA): TGTGCCAGCACCGCAGGGGGGGCGCGTCGGTCTCAGCCCCAGCATTTT.

This clone showed up just once. V gene TRBV4-1 combines with J gene TRBJ2-7; D is possibly TRBD1 (5 bases). The CDR3 runs 15 residues. V was shortened by 0 bases and J by 2 bases, with 11 bases between the two germline ends. Germline V gene lookup returns CDR1 MGHRA and CDR2 YSYEKL. The CDR3 sequence is CASSQEFPGPYEQYF. The CDR3 coding sequence is TGCGCCAGCAGCCAAGAATTCCCAGGGCCCTACGAGCAGTACTTC.

V is TRBV2 and J is TRBJ2-7, with D unresolved. This CDR3 has 13 amino acids. Deletions cut 2 bases from V and 6 bases from J, with 11 bases between. CDR1 and CDR2 from the germline V gene are SNHLY and FYNNEI. The CDR3 region is CASSEMGSREQYF. DNA for the CDR3: TGTGCCAGCAGTGAAATGGGCAGCCGCGAGCAGTACTTC.

The chain is built from TRBV7-2 and TRBJ1-1; TRBD1 might be the D (5 bases). CDR3 length equals 14 residues. V was trimmed by 4 bases and J by 8 bases, leaving 17 bases between them. Germline-derived CDR1 and CDR2 are SGHTA and FQGNSA. CDR3 in amino acids: CASSSPVWGQEAFF. CDR3 DNA: TGTGCCAGCAGCTCCCCCGTTTGGGGCCAAGAAGCTTTCTTT.

The chain has TRBV7-2 and TRBJ1-1; D is uncertain. CDR3 length: 16 residues. V lost 1 base to trimming and J lost 0 bases, with 12 bases between them. Germline V gene lookup returns CDR1 SGHTA and CDR2 FQGNSA. CDR3 nucleotides: TGTGCCAGCAGCTTAGAATTAGCGGTCCTGAACACTGAAGCTTTCTTT. It encodes CASSLELAVLNTEAFF.

The rearrangement joins TRBV18 to TRBJ1-2; 7 positions agree with TRBD1. The CDR3 totals 17 residues. J was trimmed by 0 bases and V by 0 bases; bases with no gene match: 7. Germline assignment: CDR1 KGHSH and CDR2 LQKENI. The CDR3 spells CASSPPGTALSNYGYTF. In nucleotides, the CDR3 is TGTGCCAGCTCACCACCGGGGACAGCTCTATCTAACTATGGCTACACCTTC.

The rearrangement joins TRBV5-1 to TRBJ2-3; TRBD1 is a possible D gene (6 bases). The germline V gene has CDR1 SGHRS and CDR2 YFSETQ. The CDR3 is made up of 13 amino acids. The V end lost 4 bases, the J end lost 2 bases, and 8 bases lay between the germline ends. Here the CDR3 DNA reads TGCGCCAGCAGCGACAGGAACACAGATACGCAGTATTTT. It encodes CASSDRNTDTQYF.

The V gene is TRBV19, the J gene TRBJ1-1; 9 positions match TRBD1. The CDR3 covers 14 residues. The J segment lost 6 bases and the V segment lost 6 bases, leaving 8 bases of the junction unmatched. Per germline, CDR1 LNHDA and CDR2 SQIVND (reference sequence). The CDR3 here is CASSRDREAPEAFF. The DNA for the CDR3 is TGTGCCAGTAGCCGGGACAGGGAGGCCCCTGAAGCTTTCTTT.

The V call is TRBV25-1, the J call TRBJ1-1; possibly TRBD1 for D (6 bases). V was pared by 6 bases and J by 1 base, with 9 bases between. Germline values: CDR1 MGHDK, CDR2 SYGVNS. The length of the CDR3 is 13 residues. The CDR3 loop is CASRLDRNTEAFF. The CDR3 DNA reads as TGTGCCAGCAGATTGGACAGGAACACTGAAGCTTTCTTT.

The V call is TRBV5-1, the J call TRBJ2-5; TRBD2 agrees at 8 bases. Trimming cost V 4 bases and J 3 bases; bases outside gene matches: 17. Germline CDR1 is SGHRS and CDR2 is YFSETQ. This CDR3 region has 18 residues. CDR3 in DNA: TGCGCCAGCAGCCCCGCCGGGACTAGGGGTGGTGCCAAAGAGACCCAGTACTTC. Its protein is CASSPAGTRGGAKETQYF.

The CDR3 loop reads CAWARTGEYGYTF. The CDR3 DNA is TGTGCCTGGGCCCGGACGGGGGAATATGGCTACACCTTC. The chain carries TRBV30 and TRBJ1-2; weak D call: TRBD1 (5 bases). In germline, CDR1 is GTSNPN, CDR2 SVGIG (reference sequence). V lost 5 bases and J lost 5, with 15 bases in between. This CDR3 is built from 13 residues. Together with reference TRBV30 and TRBJ1-2, the CDR3 gives the full variable domain: SQTIHQWPATLVQPVGSPLSLECTVEGTSNPNLYWYRQAAGRGLQLLFYSVGIGQISSEVPQNLSASRPQDRQFILSSKKLLLSDSGFYLCAWARTGEYGYTFGSGTRLTVV.

The CDR3 is CASSSGVLSGNTIYF. CDR3 sequence (DNA): TGTGCCAGCAGCTCCGGGGTACTCTCTGGAAACACCATATATTTT. The rearrangement joins TRBV7-2 to TRBJ1-3; D is ambiguous. Trimming left V 4 bases short and J 0 bases short, with 10 bases between. The CDR3 loop spans 15 amino acids. Germline V gene lookup returns CDR1 SGHTA and CDR2 FQGNSA.